The T cell receptor beta chain described here comes from a study of type 1 regulatory T cells. About the research overall: T-allo10 is an in vitro-generated, Tr1-enriched CD4 T cell product specific for alloantigen.

Overall study findings and caveats: Compared with non-Tr1 cells, Tr1 cells showed a narrower TCR repertoire.

TCRdb independently ran MiXCR on the reads; one entry per CDR3 protein. The table includes tens of thousands of distinct CDR3 sequences, more than 20% detected once. The CDR3 covers 14 residues. The germline V gene has CDR1 ENHRY and CDR2 SYGVKD. V was pared by 7 bases and J by 6 bases, with 19 bases between. This clonotype was counted between two and nine times. Its antigen is undetermined. The sequenced material came from cultured type 1 regulatory T (Tr1) cells, either the whole culture or a sorted fraction (not recorded which). The chain joins TRBV10-3 to TRBJ2-7; maybe TRBD2 (5 bases). This clonotype was obtained from a human donor in good health. In DNA form, the CDR3 reads TGTGCCATCACTCGGGGTCCTGAGTCGGGCGAGCAGTACTTC. Translated: CAITRGPESGEQYF.